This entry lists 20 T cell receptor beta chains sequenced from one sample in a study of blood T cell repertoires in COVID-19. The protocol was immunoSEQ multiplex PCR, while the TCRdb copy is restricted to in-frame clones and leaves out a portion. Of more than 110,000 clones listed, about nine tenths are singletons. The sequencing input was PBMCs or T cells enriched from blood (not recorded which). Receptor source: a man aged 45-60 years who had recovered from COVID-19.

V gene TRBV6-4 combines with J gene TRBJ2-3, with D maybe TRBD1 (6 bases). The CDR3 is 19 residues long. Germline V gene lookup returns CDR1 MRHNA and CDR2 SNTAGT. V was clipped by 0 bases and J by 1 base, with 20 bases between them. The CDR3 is CASSDSYSPGRGGTDTQYF. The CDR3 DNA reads TGTGCCAGCAGTGACTCCTACAGTCCCGGCAGGGGCGGCACAGATACGCAGTATTTT.

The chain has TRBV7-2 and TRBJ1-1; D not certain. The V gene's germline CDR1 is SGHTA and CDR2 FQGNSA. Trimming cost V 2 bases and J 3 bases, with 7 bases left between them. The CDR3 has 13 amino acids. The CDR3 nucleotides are TGTGCCAGCAGCTTATTACAGCACACTGAAGCTTTCTTT. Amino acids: CASSLLQHTEAFF.

The CDR3: CASRRTGSNSPLHF. The CDR3 DNA is TGTGCCAGCAGGCGGACAGGGTCGAATTCACCCCTCCACTTT. This chain joins TRBV4-2 and TRBJ1-6, with 8 bases fitting TRBD1. Germline CDR1 reads LGHNA; CDR2 reads YNFKEQ. The V gene end was trimmed by 6 bases and the J gene end by 7 bases; junction bases not matched to a gene: 5. There are 14 residues in the CDR3.

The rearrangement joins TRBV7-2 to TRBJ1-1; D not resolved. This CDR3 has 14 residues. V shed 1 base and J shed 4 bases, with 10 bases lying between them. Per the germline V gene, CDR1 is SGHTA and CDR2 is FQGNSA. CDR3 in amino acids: CASSLDLQSTEAFF. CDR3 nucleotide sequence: TGTGCCAGCAGCTTAGATTTACAATCCACTGAAGCTTTCTTT.

The CDR3 here is CATSEGQVNYGYTF. CDR3 DNA: TGTGCCACCAGTGAGGGACAAGTTAACTATGGCTACACCTTC. The chain has TRBV24-1 and TRBJ1-2; TRBD1 is a possible D gene (6 bases). This CDR3 has 14 residues. Per germline, CDR1 KGHDR and CDR2 SFDVKD. V was trimmed by 4 bases and J by 1 base, leaving 9 bases between them.

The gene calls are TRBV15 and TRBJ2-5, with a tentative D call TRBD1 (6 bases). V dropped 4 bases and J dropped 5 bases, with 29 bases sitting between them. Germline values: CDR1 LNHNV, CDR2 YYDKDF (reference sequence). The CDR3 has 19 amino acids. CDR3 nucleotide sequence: TGTGCCACCAGCAATCAGACAGGATCGGTCAGAAGAAAAGGGGAGACCCAGTACTTC. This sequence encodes CATSNQTGSVRRKGETQYF. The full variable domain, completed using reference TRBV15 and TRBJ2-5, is DAMVIQNPRYQVTQFGKPVTLSCSQTLNHNVMYWYQQKSSQAPKLLFHYYDKDFNNEADTPDNFQSRRPNTSFCFLDIRSPGLGDTAMYLCATSNQTGSVRRKGETQYFGPGTRLLVL.

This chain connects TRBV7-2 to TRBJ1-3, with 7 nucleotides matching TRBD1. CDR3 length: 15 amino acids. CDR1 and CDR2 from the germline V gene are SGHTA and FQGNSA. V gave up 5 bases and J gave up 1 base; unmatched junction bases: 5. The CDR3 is CASSAGTASGNTIYF. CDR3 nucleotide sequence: TGTGCCAGCAGCGCAGGGACAGCGTCTGGAAACACCATATATTTT. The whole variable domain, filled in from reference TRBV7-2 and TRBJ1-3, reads GAGVSQSPSNKVTEKGKDVELRCDPISGHTALYWYRQSLGQGLEFLIYFQGNSAPDKSGLPSDRFSAERTGGSVSTLTIQRTQQEDSAVYLCASSAGTASGNTIYFGEGSWLTVV.

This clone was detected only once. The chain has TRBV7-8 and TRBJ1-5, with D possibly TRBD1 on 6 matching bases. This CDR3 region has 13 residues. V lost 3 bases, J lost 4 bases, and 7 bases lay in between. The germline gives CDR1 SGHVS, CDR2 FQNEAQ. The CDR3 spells CASSFQGNQPQHF. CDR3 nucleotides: TGTGCCAGCAGCTTTCAGGGGAATCAGCCCCAGCATTTT.

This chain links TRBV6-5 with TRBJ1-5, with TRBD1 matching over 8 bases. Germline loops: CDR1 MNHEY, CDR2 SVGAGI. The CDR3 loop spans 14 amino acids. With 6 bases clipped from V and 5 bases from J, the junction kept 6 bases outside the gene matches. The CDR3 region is CASRAGGAYQPQHF. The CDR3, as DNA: TGTGCCAGCAGGGCAGGGGGCGCGTATCAGCCCCAGCATTTT.

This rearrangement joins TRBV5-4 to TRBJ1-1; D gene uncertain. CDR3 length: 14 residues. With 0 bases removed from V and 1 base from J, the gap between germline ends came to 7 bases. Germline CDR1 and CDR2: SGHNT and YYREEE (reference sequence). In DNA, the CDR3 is TGTGCCAGCAGCTTGGATTTAGCGAACACTGAAGCTTTCTTT. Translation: CASSLDLANTEAFF.

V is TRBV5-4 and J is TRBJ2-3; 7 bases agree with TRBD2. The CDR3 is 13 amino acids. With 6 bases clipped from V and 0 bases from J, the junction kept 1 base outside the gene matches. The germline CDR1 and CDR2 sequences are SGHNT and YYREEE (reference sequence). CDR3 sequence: CASKRGSTDTQYF. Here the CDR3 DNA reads TGTGCCAGCAAGCGGGGTAGCACAGATACGCAGTATTTT.

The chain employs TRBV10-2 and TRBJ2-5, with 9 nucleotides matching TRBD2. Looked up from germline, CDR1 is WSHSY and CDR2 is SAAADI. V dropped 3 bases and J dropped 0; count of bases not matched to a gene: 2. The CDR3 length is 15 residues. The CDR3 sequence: CASSDLAGNQETQYF. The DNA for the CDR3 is TGCGCCAGCAGTGATCTAGCGGGGAACCAAGAGACCCAGTACTTC.

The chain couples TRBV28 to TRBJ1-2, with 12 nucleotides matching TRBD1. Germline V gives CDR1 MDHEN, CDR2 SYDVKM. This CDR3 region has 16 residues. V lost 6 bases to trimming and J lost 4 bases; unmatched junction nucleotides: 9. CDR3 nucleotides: TGTGCCAGCAGCGGAGGGGACAGGGGGCGCGTCTATGGCTACACCTTC. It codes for CASSGGDRGRVYGYTF.

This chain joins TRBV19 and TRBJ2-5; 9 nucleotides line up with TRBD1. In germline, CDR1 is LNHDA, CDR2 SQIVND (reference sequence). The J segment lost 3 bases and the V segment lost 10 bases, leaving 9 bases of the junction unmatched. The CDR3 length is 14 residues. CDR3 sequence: CATRGTGRKETQYF. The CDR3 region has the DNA TGTGCCACAAGAGGGACAGGGAGAAAAGAGACCCAGTACTTC.

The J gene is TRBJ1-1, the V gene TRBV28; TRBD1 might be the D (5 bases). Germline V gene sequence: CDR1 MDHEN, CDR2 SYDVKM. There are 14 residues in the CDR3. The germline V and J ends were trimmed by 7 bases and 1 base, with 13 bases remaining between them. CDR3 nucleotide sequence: TGTGCCAGCACCTCTCCCGGGGGGAACACTGAAGCTTTCTTT. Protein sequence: CASTSPGGNTEAFF.

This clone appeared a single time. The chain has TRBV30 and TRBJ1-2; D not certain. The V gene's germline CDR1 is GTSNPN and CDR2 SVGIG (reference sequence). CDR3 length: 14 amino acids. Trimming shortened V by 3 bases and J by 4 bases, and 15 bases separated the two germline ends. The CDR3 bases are TGTGCCTGGAGGAAACGGTTCGTGAGCTATGGCTACACCTTC. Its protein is CAWRKRFVSYGYTF.

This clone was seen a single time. CDR3 protein: CASRAAVTSTEAFF. The DNA for the CDR3 is TGCGCCAGCCGCGCGGCAGTAACTTCCACTGAAGCTTTCTTT. The chain carries TRBV5-1 and TRBJ1-1; unclear D gene. The length of the CDR3 is 14 residues. Germline V gene data show CDR1 as SGHRS and CDR2 as YFSETQ. V was shortened by 7 bases and J by 4 bases, with 17 bases between the two germline ends.

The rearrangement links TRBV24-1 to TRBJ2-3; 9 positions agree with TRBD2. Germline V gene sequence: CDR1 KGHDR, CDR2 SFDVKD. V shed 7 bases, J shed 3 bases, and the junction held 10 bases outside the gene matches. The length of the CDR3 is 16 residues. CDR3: CATSGLSGGGTDTQYF. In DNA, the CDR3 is TGTGCCACCAGCGGCCTTAGCGGGGGTGGGACAGATACGCAGTATTTT.

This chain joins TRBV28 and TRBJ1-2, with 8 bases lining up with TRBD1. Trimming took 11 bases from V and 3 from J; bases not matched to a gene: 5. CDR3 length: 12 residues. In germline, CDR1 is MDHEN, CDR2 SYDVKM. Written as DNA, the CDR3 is TGTGCCTCCAAGACAGGGGACTATGGCTACACCTTC. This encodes CASKTGDYGYTF.

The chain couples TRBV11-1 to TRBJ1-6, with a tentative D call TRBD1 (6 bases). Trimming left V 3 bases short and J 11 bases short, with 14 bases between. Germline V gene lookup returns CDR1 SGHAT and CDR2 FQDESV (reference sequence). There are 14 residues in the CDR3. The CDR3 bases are TGTGCCAGCAGCTTCAGCCAGGGGAATCCACCCCTCCACTTT. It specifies CASSFSQGNPPLHF.